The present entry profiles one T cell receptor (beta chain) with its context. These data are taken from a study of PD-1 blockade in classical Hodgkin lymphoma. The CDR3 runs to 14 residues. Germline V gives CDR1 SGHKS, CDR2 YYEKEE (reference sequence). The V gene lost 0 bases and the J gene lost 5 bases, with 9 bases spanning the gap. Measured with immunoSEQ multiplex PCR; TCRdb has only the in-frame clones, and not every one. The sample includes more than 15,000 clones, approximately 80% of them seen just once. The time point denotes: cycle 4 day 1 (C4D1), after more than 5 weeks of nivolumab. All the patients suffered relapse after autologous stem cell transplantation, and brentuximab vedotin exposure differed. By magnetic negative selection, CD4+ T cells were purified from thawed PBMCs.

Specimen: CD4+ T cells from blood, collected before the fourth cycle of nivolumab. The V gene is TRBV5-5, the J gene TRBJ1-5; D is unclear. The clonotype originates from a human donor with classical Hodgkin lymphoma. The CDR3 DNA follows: TGTGCCAGCAGCTTGGTGGCAGGAGATCAGCCCCAGCATTTT. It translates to CASSLVAGDQPQHF.